A single sample gave rise to the 21 T cell receptor beta chains below, sequenced in a study of early T cells in non-severe SARS-CoV-2 infection (TCRdb year 2021). Library method: 5' RACE. Sequencing used a NextSeq 500. TCRdb passed the public sequencing reads through fastp at Q25 and MiXCR, retaining productive beta sequences. Each entry is one CDR3 protein sequence, shown with its most common DNA and genes. The sample contains about 71,000 distinct CDR3 sequences, roughly 14% of them found a single time. Approximately 4% of the sample is held by the ten biggest clonotypes. The material was whole blood, obtained at baseline. The receptors derive from an adult who was a healthcare worker with PCR-confirmed SARS-CoV-2 infection or an uninfected control (not recorded which).

This clonotype came up a few times. This rearrangement joins TRBV20-1 to TRBJ2-4; the match to TRBD1 covers 9 bases. V lost 5 bases and J lost 1; bases outside the gene matches: 12. Germline CDR1 and CDR2: DFQATT and SNEGSKA (reference sequence). This CDR3 comprises 17 residues. The CDR3 DNA reads TGCAGTGCTTGTAGATTGGGGACAGGGTGGGCCAAAAACATTCAGTACTTC. It encodes CSACRLGTGWAKNIQYF.

This clonotype was recorded at least ten times. This chain links TRBV29-1 with TRBJ2-7, with a weak D call TRBD1 (6 bases). Per germline, CDR1 SQVTM and CDR2 ANQGSEA. This CDR3 contains 14 residues. The germline V and J ends were trimmed by 5 bases and 0 bases, with 14 bases remaining between them. The chain's CDR3 is CSVLTGSSSYEQYF. The CDR3 nucleotides read TGCAGCGTTCTAACAGGGTCATCCTCCTACGAGCAGTACTTC.

This clonotype appeared a few times. This chain uses TRBV20-1 with TRBJ2-1; 10 bases are a match to TRBD2. V lost 8 bases, J lost 2 bases, and 6 bases stayed unmatched. The germline V gene has CDR1 DFQATT and CDR2 SNEGSKA (reference sequence). The CDR3 spans 14 residues. The CDR3 DNA reads TGCAGTTCTTATCTAGCGGGAGCCTACAATGAGCAGTTCTTC. Translation: CSSYLAGAYNEQFF.

The sample holds many counts of this clonotype. V is TRBV29-1 and J is TRBJ2-3, with D possibly TRBD2 on 6 matching bases. V lost 2 bases, J lost 6 bases, and 18 bases lay in between. In germline, CDR1 is SQVTM, CDR2 ANQGSEA. The CDR3 is 15 amino acids. CDR3 DNA sequence: TGCAGCGTTGAATTAGCCGGGACTGGCTCGGATACGCAGTATTTT. It specifies CSVELAGTGSDTQYF.

Ten or more counts support this clonotype. The chain employs TRBV7-9 and TRBJ2-1; 7 bases match TRBD2. CDR3 length equals 14 residues. In germline, CDR1 is SEHNR, CDR2 FQNEAQ (reference sequence). The J segment lost 4 bases and the V segment lost 5 bases, leaving 5 bases of the junction unmatched. CDR3 nucleotides: TGTGCCAGCAGCCTCCGGGACTATTACAATGAGCAGTTCTTC. This translates into CASSLRDYYNEQFF.

This clonotype was counted many times. The J gene is TRBJ1-2, the V gene TRBV12-3 or TRBV12-4; 7 bases agree with TRBD1. The V gene end was trimmed by 6 bases and the J gene end by 7 bases; junction bases not matched to a gene: 11. The CDR3 consists of 14 residues. CDR3 region: CASRLTGAKSGYTF. CDR3 in DNA: TGTGCCAGCAGGCTAACAGGGGCCAAGTCTGGCTACACCTTC.

On this clonotype: One end of the junction does not line up with germline, which may come from a read error. V and J are TRBV12-3 or TRBV12-4 and TRBJ2-2; D remains unclear. The CDR3 contains 14 residues. Here the CDR3 reads CASSPSRRTEELFF. The CDR3 DNA sequence: TGTGCCAGCAGCCCCTCCCGCCGGACCGAGGAGCTGTTTTTT.

This clonotype was found many times. The rearrangement joins TRBV7-6 to TRBJ2-6, with D unresolved. The CDR3 is made up of 14 amino acids. Trimming removed 1 base at V and 0 bases at J, with 1 base between. Germline V CDR1 and CDR2: SGHVS, FNYEAQ. The CDR3 sequence is CASSLVSGANVLTF. CDR3 DNA: TGTGCCAGCAGCTTAGTCTCTGGGGCCAACGTCCTGACTTTC.

V usage is TRBV3-1 and J usage is TRBJ2-7, with a possible D match to TRBD1 (5 bases). V was shortened by 2 bases and J by 6 bases, with 17 bases between the two germline ends. Germline values: CDR1 LGHDT, CDR2 YNNKEL (reference sequence). CDR3 length: 15 amino acids. The CDR3 nucleotides are TGTGCCAGCAGCCAATGGGTGAGGAGTACAGGCGAGCAGTACTTC. It encodes CASSQWVRSTGEQYF.

This clonotype showed up many times. The chain couples TRBV5-4 to TRBJ2-5; D gene uncertain. Looked up from germline, CDR1 is SGHNT and CDR2 is YYREEE (reference sequence). Trimming left V 5 bases short and J 2 bases short, with 16 bases between. The CDR3 loop spans 15 amino acids. CDR3 in DNA: TGTGCCAGCAGTCCCCAAGGGATAGGGCAAGAGACCCAGTACTTC. It translates to CASSPQGIGQETQYF. The entire variable domain, with the rest obtained from reference TRBV5-4 and TRBJ2-5, is as follows: ETGVTQSPTHLIKTRGQQVTLRCSSQSGHNTVSWYQQALGQGPQFIFQYYREEENGRGNFPPRFSGLQFPNYSSELNVNALELDDSALYLCASSPQGIGQETQYFGPGTRLLVL.

This clonotype was counted ten times or more. V usage is TRBV6-6 and J usage is TRBJ2-7; 10 bases agree with TRBD2. Losses at the gene ends were 7 bases for V and 4 bases for J; bases not matched to a gene: 7. The CDR3 has 14 residues. CDR1 and CDR2 from the germline V gene are MNHNY and SVGAGI (reference sequence). CDR3 nucleotide sequence: TGTGCCAGCAAGATAGCGGGAGGAGGATACGAGCAGTACTTC. Translation: CASKIAGGGYEQYF.

There are many counts of this clonotype. This chain uses TRBV24-1 with TRBJ2-1, with D possibly matching TRBD1 (6 bases). V gave up 3 bases and J gave up 7 bases, with 21 bases separating them. Germline-derived CDR1 and CDR2 are KGHDR and SFDVKD. The CDR3 extends over 17 amino acids. As DNA, the CDR3 is TGTGCCACCAGTGATCGGTTAGGACTCCCAGGGGAGAATGAGCAGTTCTTC. It translates to CATSDRLGLPGENEQFF.

This clonotype was picked up many times. The chain joins TRBV20-1 to TRBJ1-1; TRBD1 matches at 7 bases. There are 13 residues in the CDR3. V lost 3 bases to trimming and J lost 6 bases; unmatched junction nucleotides: 7. Germline-derived CDR1 and CDR2 are DFQATT and SNEGSKA (reference sequence). The CDR3 nucleotides read TGCAGTGCTAGCGGCAGGGGGAGGCCTGAAGCTTTCTTT. Protein: CSASGRGRPEAFF.

The gene calls are TRBV3-1 and TRBJ2-2; TRBD2 matches at 9 bases. Germline V gene sequence: CDR1 LGHDT, CDR2 YNNKEL (reference sequence). The CDR3 totals 15 residues. V dropped 3 bases and J dropped 5; count of bases not matched to a gene: 4. The DNA of the CDR3 is TGTGCCAGCAGCCAGCCTAGCGGGGTTACCGGGGAGCTGTTTTTT. It codes for CASSQPSGVTGELFF.

The CDR3 protein is CASSPPPGLGQFF. CDR3 coding DNA: TGTGCCAGCAGTCCTCCGCCGGGACTTGGGCAGTTCTTC. This sequence joins TRBV28 and TRBJ2-1, with a tentative D call TRBD2 (6 bases). Germline lookup yields CDR1 MDHEN and CDR2 SYDVKM. Trimming took 5 bases from V and 12 from J, leaving 17 bases between them. The CDR3 extends over 13 amino acids.

This chain links TRBV14 with TRBJ2-5, with unresolved D. Germline lookup yields CDR1 SGHDN and CDR2 FVKESK. V dropped 4 bases and J dropped 5 bases, with 8 bases sitting between them. This CDR3 is 12 amino acids long. The CDR3: CASSLSVETQYF. The CDR3 DNA follows: TGTGCCAGCAGCCTCTCGGTGGAGACCCAGTACTTC. The full variable domain, completed using reference TRBV14 and TRBJ2-5, is EAGVTQFPSHSVIEKGQTVTLRCDPISGHDNLYWYRRVMGKEIKFLLHFVKESKQDESGMPNNRFLAERTGGTYSTLKVQPAELEDSGVYFCASSLSVETQYFGPGTRLLVL.

This CDR3 reads CASSLELGAYEQYF. In DNA, the CDR3 is TGTGCCAGCAGCTTAGAGTTAGGGGCCTACGAGCAGTACTTC. The rearrangement uses TRBV7-2 and TRBJ2-7; maybe TRBD1 (5 bases). This CDR3 region has 14 residues. Deletions cut 1 base from V and 2 bases from J, with 9 bases between. The germline V gene has CDR1 SGHTA and CDR2 FQGNSA.

This clonotype was found many times. The rearrangement joins TRBV20-1 to TRBJ2-5, with 9 bases aligning to TRBD1. CDR1 and CDR2 (germline): DFQATT, SNEGSKA (reference sequence). The CDR3 consists of 16 residues. The V gene end was trimmed by 3 bases and the J gene end by 3 bases; junction bases not matched to a gene: 11. Written as DNA, the CDR3 is TGCAGTGCTAGTCCGGACGGGGGACAGGGAGAAGAGACCCAGTACTTC. Its translation: CSASPDGGQGEETQYF.

The chain links TRBV28 to TRBJ2-7, with D possibly being TRBD1 or TRBD2 (6 bases each). Germline V gene lookup returns CDR1 MDHEN and CDR2 SYDVKM. This CDR3 comprises 18 residues. V was shortened by 3 bases and J by 2 bases, with 23 bases between the two germline ends. The DNA for the CDR3 is TGTGCCAGCAGTTTTGCTAGAAGTTTGCCTGGGGGGCCCTACGAGCAGTACTTC. Translation: CASSFARSLPGGPYEQYF. The full variable domain, its missing parts supplied by reference TRBV28 and TRBJ2-7, is DVKVTQSSRYLVKRTGEKVFLECVQDMDHENMFWYRQDPGLGLRLIYFSYDVKMKEKGDIPEGYSVSREKKERFSLILESASTNQTSMYLCASSFARSLPGGPYEQYFGPGTRLTVT.

This rearrangement joins TRBV27 to TRBJ2-1; D call uncertain. Germline V gene sequence: CDR1 MNHEY, CDR2 SMNVEV (reference sequence). The CDR3 is 12 residues long. Trimming left V 3 bases short and J 9 bases short, with 9 bases between. In nucleotides, the CDR3 is TGTGCCAGCAGTTTCGGGTCCCTTGAGCAGTTCTTC. Translated: CASSFGSLEQFF.

The chain has TRBV29-1 and TRBJ2-1; 8 positions agree with TRBD1. The V gene's germline CDR1 is SQVTM and CDR2 ANQGSEA. The CDR3 covers 13 residues. The V and J ends lost 7 bases and 6 bases, in that order; junction bases with no gene match: 8. This CDR3 reads CSAAGQVANEQFF. The CDR3 nucleotides read TGCAGCGCCGCGGGACAGGTGGCCAATGAGCAGTTCTTC.